This T cell receptor beta chain originates from a study of beta chain features in type 1 diabetes. Whole-study results and caveats: Naive, central memory and Treg TCRB repertoires seemed to resemble each other more closely in patients than they did in healthy donors. Researchers report that Type 1 diabetes patients had moderately but significantly shorter TCRB CDR3s across all four CD4+ subsets. In these data, an HLA type influence on TCRB rearrangement remained unresolved.

TCRB transcripts that were expressed got sequenced, as all of the isolated RNA had been reverse transcribed. About 3.6 million reads on average were seen across naive, central memory and regulatory T cell samples. Sequencing used immunoSEQ multiplex PCR; TCRdb keeps in-frame clones, though not all of them. Of under 250,000 clones in the sample, 14% were seen once. As regards this clone: Antigen specificity is unknown.

CDR1 SGDLS and CDR2 YYNGEE come from the germline V gene. With 4 bases clipped from V and 4 bases from J, the junction kept 4 bases outside the gene matches. There are 14 residues in the CDR3. Sequencing input: naive CD4+ T cells from blood. The origin of this receptor is a young man with type 1 diabetes. V gene TRBV9 combines with J gene TRBJ2-7, with TRBD2 matching over 11 bases. The CDR3, as DNA: TGTGCCAGCAGCCCGGGACTAGCGGAATACGAGCAGTACTTC. It codes for CASSPGLAEYEQYF.